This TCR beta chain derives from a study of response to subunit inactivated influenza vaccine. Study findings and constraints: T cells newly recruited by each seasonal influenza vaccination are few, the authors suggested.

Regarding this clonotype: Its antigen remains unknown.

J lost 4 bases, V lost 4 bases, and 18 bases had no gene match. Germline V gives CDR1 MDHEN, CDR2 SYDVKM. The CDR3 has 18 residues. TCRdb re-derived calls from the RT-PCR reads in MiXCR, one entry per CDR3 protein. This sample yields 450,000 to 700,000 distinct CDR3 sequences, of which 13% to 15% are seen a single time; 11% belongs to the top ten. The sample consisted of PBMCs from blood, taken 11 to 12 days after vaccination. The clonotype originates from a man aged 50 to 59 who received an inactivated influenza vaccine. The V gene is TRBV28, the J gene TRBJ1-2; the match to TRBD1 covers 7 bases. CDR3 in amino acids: CASSSLGIDREAFYGYTF. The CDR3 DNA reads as TGTGCCAGCAGTTCCCTCGGGATCGACAGGGAGGCCTTCTATGGCTACACCTTC.